This T cell receptor beta chain was recovered during a study of beta chain bispecific antibodies for T cell cancers (dated by TCRdb to the early 2020s). Context from the whole study: Healthy donor T cells were cocultured with T cell leukemia lines and bispecific antibodies, and TRBV sequencing of the surviving cells was then used to measure how much each TRBV family was depleted. On the cell surface, TRBV12 (TRBV12-3) was expressed by Jurkat cells, whereas TRBV5-5 was expressed by HPB-ALL cells. General conclusions and limits of the study: Each sequenced sample mixed leukemia cell line cells with normal T cells, and most targeted TRBV signal came from the leukemia cells rather than normal T cells. Cross-reactivity of the anti-TRBV5-5 antibody with TRBV5-6 was attributed to high sequence similarity between the two genes.

On this clonotype itself: Its antigen is not yet known. No quality values exist for individual bases; no much larger clone is one base distant.

Unique molecular identifier barcodes were built into the libraries and used for clonotype quantification. Qiagen AllPrep DNA/RNA Micro kits were used to isolate total RNA, and an Agilent TapeStation was used to check RNA quality. TCR beta libraries were constructed by 5' RACE, in which cDNA synthesis was followed by two PCR steps with TCR beta constant-region gene-specific primers. An Illumina MiSeq platform was used to sequence the TCR beta libraries. The original pipeline was this. MIGEC, MiXCR and VDJtools were used for read processing. To get a clonotype's frequency, the unique molecular identifiers belonging to that clonotype were divided by all unique molecular identifiers in the sample. Nonfunctional TRBV genes classified in IMGT as pseudogenes or open reading frames, such as TRBV1, TRBV12-1 and TRBV21, were excluded. TCRdb trimmed the raw reads at Q25, called clones with MiXCR and kept productive beta chains. Rows merge per CDR3 protein into single entries with the most common DNA and genes. The V and J calls were not made by the authors but by TCRdb's processing. This sample has about 20,000 distinct CDR3 sequences in its table, and roughly 2.6% of those were observed once. The ten largest clones represent 25% to 35% of the sample.

T cells were expanded from blood mononuclear cells with anti-CD3 antibody OKT3 or CD3/CD28 Dynabeads for roughly 3 days. The culture conditions for expanded T cells were RPMI 1640 plus 10% fetal bovine serum, recombinant human IL-2 (100 IU/ml) and IL-7 (about 5 ng/ml). Cocultures combined some 50,000 normal T cells with some 50,000 target cells and bispecific antibody in about 98 ul, incubated more than 15 hours at 37°C. Every bispecific antibody was made of two single-chain variable fragments, expressed in a single-chain diabody format carrying a His tag. The effector T cells were obtained from healthy human donors, with peripheral blood mononuclear cells isolated from leukapheresis samples by Ficoll density gradient centrifugation. From its cysteine to its phenylalanine, the CDR3 spans 16 amino acids. Solely the CDR3 DNA is kept, with 48 bases framed from the first base. Relative to germline, V is 0 bases shorter and J is 1 base shorter, with 10 bases between their ends. The germline V gene (reference sequence) yields MNHNY for CDR1 and SVGAGI for CDR2.

What was sequenced was healthy donor T cells cultured with leukemia cells. The chain links TRBV6-6 with TRBJ1-5; a weak D assignment points to TRBD1 (6 bases agree). The TCR was taken from a human donor in good health. Some clones in this sample may be carry-over from other donors' samples. In nucleotide form, the sequence is TGTGCCAGCAGTTACTCGGAGGGGACAAGCAATCAGCCCCAGCATTTT. Its coded protein is CASSYSEGTSNQPQHF.